This entry is about one T cell receptor (beta chain). Other DNA sequences within the sample encode an identical CDR3. The data stem from a study of T cell changes during pregnancy in multiple sclerosis. V lost 2 bases and J 4 bases, leaving 6 bases between the germline ends. CDR1 is MDHEN, CDR2 SYDVKM, per germline. The CDR3 length is 12 residues. This table comes from immunoSEQ multiplex PCR, and its TCRdb copy is limited to in-frame clones, with some not included. The sample carries approximately 88,000 clones, about 96% recorded once. J is TRBJ2-7 and V is TRBV28, with D maybe TRBD2 (5 bases). The sample here was peripheral blood, taken in the second trimester of pregnancy. This receptor was taken from a female donor with multiple sclerosis, enrolled in a pregnancy study. The CDR3 DNA reads as TGTGCCAGCAGTTTACCGGGGTACGAGCAGTACTTC. It codes for CASSLPGYEQYF.